The rows below give T cell receptor beta chains drawn from one sample of a study of graft-versus-host responses after intestinal transplantation. The protocol was immunoSEQ multiplex PCR, while the TCRdb copy is restricted to in-frame clones and leaves out a portion. Among over 90,000 clones, roughly 89% were seen once, and the ten largest hold about 0.18%. The antigens for these receptors are not known. The specimen was unstimulated CD4+ T cells sorted from spleen or lymph node cells, collected before transplant. The receptors here all came from a human donor who was the organ donor for an intestinal transplant. The CDR3 runs from the conserved cysteine through the conserved F or W. D genes are given only for firm matches. Not all rows give a size; the values are once, few, many and, for expanded clones, a class.

clone_size	j_call	v_call	d_call	cdr3_aa	cdr3_nt
NA	TRBJ2-7	TRBV7-2	NA	CASSLLFQGGGSEYEQYF	TGTGCCAGCAGCTTATTGTTCCAAGGGGGGGGGAGCGAGTACGAGCAGTACTTC
NA	TRBJ2-3	TRBV2	NA	CASRSSWAGAADTQYF	TGTGCCAGCAGGTCCAGCTGGGCAGGGGCGGCAGATACGCAGTATTTT
NA	TRBJ1-1	TRBV6-1	TRBD1	CASRMDRGITEAFF	TGTGCCAGCAGAATGGACAGGGGAATCACTGAAGCTTTCTTT
NA	TRBJ1-5	TRBV28	NA	CASSLAGFSNQPQHF	TGTGCCAGCAGTTTGGCAGGGTTTAGCAATCAGCCCCAGCATTTT
few	TRBJ2-5	TRBV5-1	TRBD1	CASSLGTGSETQYF	TGCGCCAGCAGCTTGGGGACAGGGTCCGAGACCCAGTACTTC
NA	TRBJ2-7	TRBV4-3	NA	CASSQEPGMPYEQYF	TGCGCCAGCAGCCAAGAACCAGGTATGCCCTACGAGCAGTACTTC
NA	TRBJ1-1	TRBV7-9	NA	CASSLEDYTEAFF	TGTGCCAGCAGCTTAGAGGACTACACTGAAGCTTTCTTT
NA	TRBJ1-3	TRBV7-2	NA	CASSLTRGGDSGNTIYF	TGTGCCAGCAGCCTCACTCGCGGGGGGGACTCTGGAAACACCATATATTTT
NA	TRBJ1-1	TRBV4-1	TRBD1	CASSLTGTGRNTEAFF	TGCGCCAGCAGCCTTACGGGGACAGGGAGGAACACTGAAGCTTTCTTT
NA	TRBJ1-4	TRBV10-3	NA	CAITRLFRGEKLFF	TGTGCCATCACCCGGCTTTTTCGGGGGGAAAAACTGTTTTTT
NA	TRBJ2-5	TRBV4-2	NA	CASSQKRGLETQYF	TGTGCCAGCAGCCAAAAAAGGGGGTTAGAGACCCAGTACTTC
NA	TRBJ2-7	TRBV4-2	TRBD2	CASSQALAGGQNEQYF	TGTGCCAGCAGCCAGGCACTAGCGGGGGGGCAGAACGAGCAGTACTTC
NA	TRBJ1-4	TRBV18	TRBD1	CASSPLPPGQGVEKLFF	TGTGCCAGCTCACCACTACCTCCGGGACAGGGGGTTGAAAAACTGTTTTTT
NA	TRBJ2-3	TRBV4-1	TRBD2	CASSQLAVGPDTQYF	TGCGCCAGCAGCCAACTAGCGGTAGGGCCAGATACGCAGTATTTT
NA	TRBJ1-2	TRBV12-5	NA	CASGLVSGIYGYTF	TGTGCTAGTGGTTTGGTATCGGGGATCTATGGCTACACCTTC
NA	TRBJ2-5	TRBV7-2	TRBD1	CASSLEGTEGETQYF	TGTGCCAGCAGCTTAGAGGGGACAGAGGGAGAGACCCAGTACTTC
NA	TRBJ2-1	TRBV18	NA	CASSLQGNNEQFF	TGTGCCAGCTCACTTCAGGGAAACAATGAGCAGTTCTTC
NA	TRBJ2-6	TRBV4-2	TRBD2	CASSQVNGGNSGANVLTF	TGTGCCAGCAGCCAAGTAAACGGGGGGAACTCTGGGGCCAACGTCCTGACTTTC
NA	TRBJ1-5	TRBV7-2	NA	CASSFSGGEEPQHF	TGTGCCAGCAGCTTCTCGGGGGGAGAAGAGCCCCAGCATTTT
NA	TRBJ2-7	TRBV9	TRBD1	CASSAQQGDYEQYF	TGTGCCAGCAGCGCGCAGCAGGGGGACTACGAGCAGTACTTC
NA	TRBJ1-4	TRBV7-2	NA	CASSSQRATNEKLFF	TGTGCCAGCAGCTCCCAGAGGGCAACTAATGAAAAACTGTTTTTT
NA	TRBJ2-7	TRBV14	NA	CASSQDSRAGGTYEQYF	TGTGCCAGCAGCCAAGATTCGAGGGCAGGGGGGACCTACGAGCAGTACTTC
NA	TRBJ2-7	TRBV2	NA	CASSEVGGYEQYF	TGTGCCAGCAGTGAAGTAGGGGGCTACGAGCAGTACTTC
NA	TRBJ2-6	TRBV28	TRBD1	CASSLPPGTGATGANVLTF	TGTGCCAGCAGTTTACCACCCGGGACAGGGGCCACTGGGGCCAACGTCCTGACTTTC
NA	TRBJ1-2	TRBV6-5	TRBD1	CASSDRGRHFGYTF	TGTGCCAGCAGTGACAGGGGGCGCCATTTTGGCTACACCTTC
NA	TRBJ1-2	TRBV4-1	TRBD1	CASSRRGQENYGYTF	TGCGCCAGCAGCCGACGAGGACAGGAAAACTATGGCTACACCTTC
NA	TRBJ2-5	TRBV9	NA	CASSVVSSGTGTQYF	TGTGCCAGCAGCGTAGTTAGTAGCGGTACGGGGACCCAGTACTTC
NA	TRBJ2-1	TRBV30	NA	CACMAGSQFF	TGTGCCTGTATGGCGGGGTCGCAGTTCTTC
NA	TRBJ2-1	TRBV7-2	TRBD2	CASSTGGGGYNEQFF	TGTGCCAGCAGCACTGGCGGGGGGGGTTACAATGAGCAGTTCTTC
once	TRBJ1-2	TRBV7-2	NA	CASSLVSGVRVGYGYTF	TGTGCCAGCAGCTTAGTTAGTGGAGTCAGGGTGGGCTATGGCTACACCTTC
NA	TRBJ1-1	TRBV19	TRBD1	CASSMVRMGTGERTEAFF	TGTGCCAGTAGTATGGTGAGAATGGGGACAGGGGAAAGGACTGAAGCTTTCTTT
NA	TRBJ1-5	TRBV28	NA	CASSPGPRGVQPQHF	TGTGCCAGCAGCCCAGGTCCCAGGGGTGTTCAGCCCCAGCATTTT
NA	TRBJ1-5	TRBV2	NA	CASRKGDYSNQPQHF	TGTGCCAGCCGAAAGGGAGATTATAGCAATCAGCCCCAGCATTTT
NA	TRBJ1-6	TRBV7-9	NA	CASSFPNSPLHF	TGTGCCAGCAGCTTCCCGAATTCACCCCTCCACTTT
NA	TRBJ2-2	TRBV30	TRBD1	CAWSATGSGELFF	TGTGCCTGGAGTGCGACAGGGTCCGGGGAGCTGTTTTTT
NA	TRBJ2-7	TRBV4-1	TRBD1	CASSRVPGQGYYEQYF	TGCGCCAGCAGCCGAGTACCGGGACAGGGGTACTACGAGCAGTACTTC
NA	TRBJ1-6	TRBV28	NA	CASRDIYNSPLHF	TGCGCGTCGAGGGATATTTATAATTCACCCCTCCACTTT
NA	TRBJ2-5	TRBV6-6	TRBD1	CASSPTGQRGSETQYF	TGTGCCAGCAGCCCCACGGGACAGAGAGGCTCAGAGACCCAGTACTTC
NA	TRBJ1-6	TRBV18	NA	CASSVDRDNSPLHF	TGTGCCAGCTCAGTGGATCGGGATAATTCACCCCTCCACTTT
NA	TRBJ1-1	TRBV4-2	TRBD1	CASRNRDRGPLVEAFF	TGTGCCAGCAGAAACCGGGACAGGGGGCCTTTGGTGGAAGCTTTCTTT
once	TRBJ1-2	TRBV7-9	TRBD1	CALQDRGGYTF	TGTGCCCTTCAAGACAGGGGAGGCTACACCTTC
NA	TRBJ2-2	TRBV7-3	NA	CASSLFSQANTGELFF	TGTGCCAGCAGCTTATTCAGCCAGGCGAACACCGGGGAGCTGTTTTTT
NA	TRBJ2-3	TRBV19	NA	CASSSDRRGLLGDTQYF	TGTGCCAGTAGTTCGGATCGGCGGGGGCTGCTCGGGGATACGCAGTATTTT
NA	TRBJ2-1	TRBV4-3	TRBD1	CASSHARDRNNEQFF	TGCGCCAGCAGCCATGCTCGGGACAGAAACAATGAGCAGTTCTTC
NA	TRBJ2-4	TRBV7-3	TRBD1	CASSLTDRGLRYF	TGTGCCAGCAGCTTAACCGACAGGGGTCTTAGGTACTTC
once	TRBJ1-4	TRBV23-1	TRBD1	CASSQSADRVNEKLFF	TGCGCCAGCAGTCAATCGGCGGACAGGGTTAATGAAAAACTGTTTTTT
NA	TRBJ2-7	TRBV6-5	TRBD2	CASSRRAGAAREQYF	TGTGCCAGCAGCCGAAGAGCGGGGGCGGCCCGGGAGCAGTACTTC
once	TRBJ1-6	TRBV27	NA	CASSLLVSSYNSPLHF	TGTGCCAGCAGTTTATTGGTCAGCTCCTATAATTCACCCCTCCACTTT
NA	TRBJ2-7	TRBV7-2	TRBD1	CASSLVTGVQREQYF	TGTGCCAGCAGCTTAGTAACAGGGGTTCAGCGCGAGCAGTACTTC
NA	TRBJ1-1	TRBV5-1	TRBD1	CASSLVGTGEWTEAFF	TGCGCCAGCAGCTTGGTAGGGACAGGGGAATGGACTGAAGCTTTCTTT
NA	TRBJ1-1	TRBV28	NA	CASSFDWDTEAFF	TGTGCCAGCAGTTTTGACTGGGACACTGAAGCTTTCTTT
NA	TRBJ2-7	TRBV2	NA	CASRERLVSFEQYF	TGTGCCAGCAGAGAGCGACTAGTTTCTTTCGAGCAGTACTTC
NA	TRBJ2-7	TRBV9	TRBD2	CASSEAPTAGGGEQYF	TGTGCCAGCAGCGAGGCCCCCACTGCGGGAGGCGGCGAGCAGTACTTC
NA	TRBJ2-3	TRBV2	NA	CASREGAGTDTQYF	TGTGCCAGCAGAGAGGGTGCGGGAACAGATACGCAGTATTTT
NA	TRBJ2-7	TRBV5-1	NA	CASSFGRVSSYEQYF	TGCGCCAGCAGCTTCGGCAGGGTGAGCTCCTACGAGCAGTACTTC
NA	TRBJ2-1	TRBV19	TRBD2	CASSTDPRGGPGEQFF	TGTGCCAGTAGTACCGACCCGCGGGGGGGCCCTGGTGAGCAGTTCTTC
NA	TRBJ1-3	TRBV19	NA	CASWKGGRVAGNTIYF	TGTGCCAGTTGGAAAGGAGGAAGGGTGGCTGGAAACACCATATATTTT
once	TRBJ2-5	TRBV7-2	TRBD1	CASSPPGTEETQYF	TGTGCCAGCAGCCCTCCCGGGACAGAGGAGACCCAGTACTTC
NA	TRBJ2-3	TRBV5-4	NA	CASSLAPRTADTQYF	TGTGCCAGCAGCTTGGCGCCACGGACAGCAGATACGCAGTATTTT